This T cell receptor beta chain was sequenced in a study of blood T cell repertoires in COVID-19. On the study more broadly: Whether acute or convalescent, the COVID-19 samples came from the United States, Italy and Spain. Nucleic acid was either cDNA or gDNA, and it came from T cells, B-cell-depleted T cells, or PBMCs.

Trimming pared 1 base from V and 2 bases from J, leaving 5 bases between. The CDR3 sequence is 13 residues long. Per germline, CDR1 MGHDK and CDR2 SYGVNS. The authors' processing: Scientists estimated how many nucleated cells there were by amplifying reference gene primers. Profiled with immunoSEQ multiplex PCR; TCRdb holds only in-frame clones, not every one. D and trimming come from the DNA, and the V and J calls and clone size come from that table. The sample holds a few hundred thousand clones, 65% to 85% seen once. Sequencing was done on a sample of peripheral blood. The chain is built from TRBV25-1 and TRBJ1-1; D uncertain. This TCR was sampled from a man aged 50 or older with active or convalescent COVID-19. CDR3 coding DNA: TGTGCCAGCAGTGAATGGGCCAACACTGAAGCTTTCTTT. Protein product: CASSEWANTEAFF.